This T cell receptor (beta chain) was observed in a study of graft-versus-host responses after intestinal transplantation (dated by TCRdb to about 2021). As for the study more broadly: The transplants that recipients got were multivisceral, liver-intestinal, or isolated intestinal. Every recipient was given anti-thymocyte globulin induction, followed by approximately 3 years of maintenance tacrolimus and steroids. After intestinal transplantation, graft-versus-host and host-versus-graft alloreactive T cell clones were followed in the graft, circulation and bone marrow using bulk TCR-beta CDR3 sequencing. Alloreactive clones were identified by sequencing pre-transplant mixed lymphocyte reaction products and comparing them with unstimulated pre-transplant donor and recipient T cells. The cohort enrolled 24 intestinal transplant recipients, one of whom was a retransplant, and 3 patients without pretransplant specimens were excluded. Donor T cell macrochimerism was defined as a peak of at least 4% donor T cells among recipient peripheral blood mononuclear cells. Rather than being sequenced by the commercial service, samples from a few later patients were sequenced in-house on an Illumina MiSeq and processed with MiXCR. The paper as a whole reports these results and caveats: High GvH to HvG T cell clonal ratios were observed in the allografts of patients with donor T cell macrochimerism. GvH clones were detected in recipient bone marrow, and some appeared earlier in ileal mucosa or blood, consistent with an intestinal mucosal origin. Peak levels of circulating GvH clones were associated with declines in HvG clones early after transplant. Conclusions were limited by the relatively low number and heterogeneity of intestinal transplant patients.

The time point label, read with the paper, signifies: cells obtained before transplantation from donor or recipient. In mixed lymphocyte reactions, some 200,000 CFSE-labeled pre-transplant responders were plated with some 200,000 irradiated violet-dye-labeled stimulators and cultured for 6 days. After the mixed lymphocyte reaction, proliferating CD3+CD4+CFSE-low and CD3+CD8+CFSE-low responder cells were FACS-sorted on a BD Influx sorter. In its sample, this clone was seen a few times. Base quality data are lacking; no much larger clone is found one base away. Preparation of the library involved the immunoSEQ multiplex PCR assay. For most patients, genomic DNA was isolated using the Qiagen DNeasy Blood and Tissue Kit and was shipped frozen to Adaptive Biotechnologies for TCR sequencing. Adaptive Biotechnologies carried out high-throughput TCR-beta CDR3 sequencing of genomic DNA for most patients. Under the source paper's analysis protocol: TCR sequencing data for roughly 17 patients were retrieved from Adaptive's ImmunoSEQ software; a few other patients were processed with MiXCR and VDJtools. CD4 versus CD8 sorting errors were corrected by removing sequences found in both subsets at a frequency ratio below 5:1. CDR3 nucleotide sequences shared between donor and recipient were removed because the origin of such sequences could not be assigned. Alloreactive clones required at least 2-fold expansion over unstimulated cells and minimum CFSE-low frequency of 0.002% (template counts) or 0.001% (read counts). Clones detected in sequenced pre-transplant spleen, lymph node, or MLR CFSE-low populations of the donor or recipient were defined as mappable. The cumulative frequency of alloreactive clones was calculated as a percentage of all sequences, weighted by copy number. TCRdb stores this immuneACCESS table with in-frame sequences only. Part of the clones is absent; in the studies checked, under half of the shortfall reflects unresolved V genes, and no reason is known for the rest. The V and J calls and clone size come from that table; D and trimming were worked out from the DNA. The sample records 20,000 or so clones, approximately 46% of which are singletons. Roughly 1% of the sample rests with the top ten.

The sample consisted of alloreactive CD4+ T cells from a mixed lymphocyte reaction culture, taken before intestinal transplant. The sample's cell subset or site label is to be understood as: CFSE-low proliferating T cells sorted from approximately 6-day pre-transplant mixed lymphocyte reaction (GvH or HvG direction). The source is a human patient who received an intestinal transplant.

CDR3 protein: CASSPDRLNQPQHF. The bases are TGTGCCAGCAGCCCAGACAGGCTCAATCAGCCCCAGCATTTT. Recombination connected TRBV11-2 to TRBJ1-5; TRBD1 might be the D gene, on 6 matching bases. The junction carries 11 bases between V and J, which are trimmed by 5 bases and 3 bases respectively. CDR1 is given as SGHAT and CDR2 as FQNNGV, both from the germline V gene. There are 14 amino acids in the CDR3, from cysteine to phenylalanine inclusive. Kept here is only the CDR3 DNA, which spans 42 bases and is read in frame from base 1.